This T cell receptor (beta chain) appears in the sequencing data of a study of T cell responses to AZD1222 COVID-19 vaccine. Trimming cost V 3 bases and J 1 base, with 22 bases left between them. Germline V gene lookup returns CDR1 SGDLS and CDR2 YYNGEE. The CDR3 has 18 residues. This clone showed up just a few times. Antigen unknown. Study-level results: Seropositive AZD1222 recipients at baseline numbered only five to seven.

TCRdb keeps only in-frame clones here, not all; method: immunoSEQ multiplex PCR. The table lists some 190,000 clones, around 92% of them singletons. The clonotype originates from an adult in good health. The source was peripheral blood, collected on day 0 of AZD1222 vaccination. This rearrangement joins TRBV9 to TRBJ1-1, with D possibly matching TRBD1 (6 bases). The chain's CDR3 is CASSGLGIPGAGNTEAFF. The CDR3 DNA is TGTGCCAGCAGCGGCCTAGGTATACCGGGGGCCGGGAACACTGAAGCTTTCTTT.